This T cell receptor (beta chain) was sequenced in a study of cytomegalovirus exposure and HLA in healthy donors. The V and J ends lost 2 bases and 1 base respectively, with 17 bases between them. This CDR3 spans 17 amino acids. Germline assignment: CDR1 SGHTA and CDR2 FQGTGA. Study-wide points: Analysis performed later found roughly 17,000 TCR beta sequences associated with HLA alleles at 0.05 false discovery rate. Researchers counted around 160 TCR beta chains as cytomegalovirus-associated.

Primers included in the PCR were 60 Vbeta and 13 Jbeta primers. The protocol was immunoSEQ multiplex PCR, while the TCRdb copy is restricted to in-frame clones and leaves out a portion. The data show around 210,000 clones, approximately 78% seen once. As to this clone: Its specificity is not known. Other DNA sequences in this specimen translate into the identical CDR3.

Whereas donors were nominally healthy upon sampling, unrecorded immune exposures were probable. The rearrangement joins TRBV7-3 to TRBJ1-2; TRBD1 is a possible D gene (6 bases). The sequencing sample was made of PBMCs. This TCR derives from a boy younger than 18 in good health and CMV-seronegative. The CDR3 bases are TGTGCCAGCAGCTTAGCCAGACAGGCCTTCTTTAACTATGGCTACACCTTC. The encoded protein is CASSLARQAFFNYGYTF.